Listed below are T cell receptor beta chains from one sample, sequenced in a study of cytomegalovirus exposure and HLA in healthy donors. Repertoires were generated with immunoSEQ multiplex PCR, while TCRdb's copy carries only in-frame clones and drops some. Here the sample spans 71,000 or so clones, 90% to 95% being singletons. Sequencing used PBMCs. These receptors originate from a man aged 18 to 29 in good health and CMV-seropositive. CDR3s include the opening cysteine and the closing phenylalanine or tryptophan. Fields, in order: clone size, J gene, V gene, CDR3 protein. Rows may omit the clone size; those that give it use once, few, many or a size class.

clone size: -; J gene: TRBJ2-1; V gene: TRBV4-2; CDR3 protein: CASSPPAASYNEQFF
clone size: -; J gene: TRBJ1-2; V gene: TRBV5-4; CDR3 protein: CASSFGQTNYGYTF
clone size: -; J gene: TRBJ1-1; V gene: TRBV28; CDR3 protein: CASSRRQGSEAFF
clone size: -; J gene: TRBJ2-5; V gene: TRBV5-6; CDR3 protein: CASSSPGGENDETQYF
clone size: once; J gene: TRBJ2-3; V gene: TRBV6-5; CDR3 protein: CASSSFPLADTQYF
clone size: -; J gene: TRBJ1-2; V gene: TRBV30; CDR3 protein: CAWSLGAFPYGYTF
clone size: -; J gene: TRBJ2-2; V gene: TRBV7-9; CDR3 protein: CASSVDSTGELFF
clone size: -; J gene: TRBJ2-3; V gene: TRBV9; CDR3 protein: CASSAARDTQLTDTQYF
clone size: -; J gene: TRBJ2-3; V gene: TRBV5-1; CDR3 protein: CASSPGQGGTDTQYF
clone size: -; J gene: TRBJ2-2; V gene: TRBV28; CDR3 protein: CASSFPGLAGARRVGELFF
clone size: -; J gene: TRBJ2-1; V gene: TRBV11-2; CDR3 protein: CASRVWGKKGAVNEQFF
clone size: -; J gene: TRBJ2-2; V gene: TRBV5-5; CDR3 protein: CASSLGVGGELFF
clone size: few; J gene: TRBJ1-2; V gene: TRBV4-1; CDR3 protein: CASSPGQGADYGYTF
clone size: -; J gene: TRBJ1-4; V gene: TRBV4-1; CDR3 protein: CASSPQGDNEKLFF